This T cell receptor beta chain came from a study of vaccination and CD4 T cells after COVID-19. Indicated treatment: approximately nine-day PBMC culture with coronavirus spike peptide pools or control peptides (ViraFEST assay). This clonotype was observed a handful of times. Its antigen is currently unknown. Cultured CD4+ T cells had their DNA profiled by the Oncomine TCR Beta short-read assay. MiXCR was run by TCRdb on the PCR reads, yielding one entry per CDR3 protein. The sample has about 16,000 distinct CDR3 sequences; about 56% are singletons. The origin of this receptor is a human donor who had recovered from COVID-19. The sequencing here drew on CD4+ T cells from blood, cultured in vitro, taken before SARS-CoV-2 vaccination.

The DNA of the CDR3 is TGCAGTGCTAGCGAGACAGGGAGCGACTACGAGCAGTACTTC. Its translation: CSASETGSDYEQYF. The chain recombines TRBV20-1 with TRBJ2-7; the match to TRBD1 covers 7 bases. Germline CDR1 DFQATT, CDR2 SNEGSKA (reference sequence). Trimming took 3 bases from V and 3 from J; bases not matched to a gene: 8. The CDR3 has 14 residues.